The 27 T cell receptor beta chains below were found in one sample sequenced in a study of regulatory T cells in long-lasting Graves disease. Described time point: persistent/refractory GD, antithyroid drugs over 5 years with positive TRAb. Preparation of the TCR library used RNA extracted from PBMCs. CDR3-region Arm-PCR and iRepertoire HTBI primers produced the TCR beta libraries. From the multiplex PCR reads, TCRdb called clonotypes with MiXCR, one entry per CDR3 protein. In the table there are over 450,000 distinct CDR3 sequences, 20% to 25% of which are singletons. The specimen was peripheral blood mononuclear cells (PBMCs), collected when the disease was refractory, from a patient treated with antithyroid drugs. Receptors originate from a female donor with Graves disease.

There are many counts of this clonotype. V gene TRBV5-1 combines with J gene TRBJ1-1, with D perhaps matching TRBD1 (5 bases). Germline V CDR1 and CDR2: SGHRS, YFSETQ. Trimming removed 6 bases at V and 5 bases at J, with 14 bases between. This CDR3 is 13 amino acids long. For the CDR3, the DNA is TGCGCCAGCAATCCAGGGCAAGGGACTGAAGCTTTCTTT. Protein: CASNPGQGTEAFF.

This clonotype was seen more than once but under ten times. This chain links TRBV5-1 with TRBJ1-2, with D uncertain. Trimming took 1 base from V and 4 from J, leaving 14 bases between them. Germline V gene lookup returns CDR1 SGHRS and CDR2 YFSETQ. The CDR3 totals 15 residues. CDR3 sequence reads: CASSLKEGAAYGYTF. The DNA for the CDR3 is TGCGCCAGCAGCTTGAAGGAGGGTGCGGCCTATGGCTACACCTTC.

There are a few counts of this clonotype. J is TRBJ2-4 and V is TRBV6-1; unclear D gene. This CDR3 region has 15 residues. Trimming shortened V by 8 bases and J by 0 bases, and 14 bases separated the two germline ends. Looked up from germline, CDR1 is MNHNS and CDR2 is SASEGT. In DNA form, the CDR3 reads TGTGCCAGCCTGGGAAGGGCCTTAGCCAAAAACATTCAGTACTTC. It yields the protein CASLGRALAKNIQYF.

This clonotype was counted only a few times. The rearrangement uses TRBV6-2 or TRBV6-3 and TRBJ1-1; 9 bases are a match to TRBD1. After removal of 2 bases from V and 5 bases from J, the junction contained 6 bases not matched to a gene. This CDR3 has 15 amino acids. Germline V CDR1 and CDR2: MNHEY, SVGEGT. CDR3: CASSYGNRGRTEAFF. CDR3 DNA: TGTGCCAGCAGTTACGGAAACAGGGGGCGGACTGAAGCTTTCTTT.

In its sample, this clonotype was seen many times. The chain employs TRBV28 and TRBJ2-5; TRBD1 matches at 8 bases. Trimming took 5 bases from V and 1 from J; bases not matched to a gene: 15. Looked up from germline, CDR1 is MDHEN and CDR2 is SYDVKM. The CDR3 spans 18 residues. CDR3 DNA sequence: TGTGCCAGCAGTCCGGACAGGGTTAACCCCCCCTTCCAAGAGACCCAGTACTTC. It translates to CASSPDRVNPPFQETQYF.

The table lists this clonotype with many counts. CDR3 protein: CASSLGQGSSYGYTF. CDR3 DNA: TGCGCCAGCAGCTTGGGGCAGGGATCTTCGTATGGCTACACCTTC. The chain couples TRBV5-1 to TRBJ1-2, with D possibly TRBD1 on 5 matching bases. CDR1 is SGHRS and CDR2 is YFSETQ in the germline V gene. V was cut by 0 bases and J by 5 bases, with 14 bases left in between. This CDR3 has 15 residues.

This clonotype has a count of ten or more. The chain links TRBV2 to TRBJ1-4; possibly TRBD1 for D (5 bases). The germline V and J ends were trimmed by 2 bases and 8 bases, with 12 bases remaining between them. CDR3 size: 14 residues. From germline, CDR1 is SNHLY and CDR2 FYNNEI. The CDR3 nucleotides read TGTGCCAGCAGTGAATCAGGGTTCAGAGAAAAACTGTTTTTT. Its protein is CASSESGFREKLFF.

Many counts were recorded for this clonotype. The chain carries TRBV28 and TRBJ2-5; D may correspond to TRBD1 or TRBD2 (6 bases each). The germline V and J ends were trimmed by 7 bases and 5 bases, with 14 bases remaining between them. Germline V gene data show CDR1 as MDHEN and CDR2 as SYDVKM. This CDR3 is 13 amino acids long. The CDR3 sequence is CASIAGGSETQYF. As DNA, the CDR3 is TGTGCCAGCATTGCCGGGGGCTCGGAGACCCAGTACTTC.

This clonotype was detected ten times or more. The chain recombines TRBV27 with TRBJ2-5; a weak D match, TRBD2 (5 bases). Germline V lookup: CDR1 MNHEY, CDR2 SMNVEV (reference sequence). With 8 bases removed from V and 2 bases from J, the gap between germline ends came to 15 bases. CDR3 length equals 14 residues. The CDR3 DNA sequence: TGTGCCAGCCGCACTGCGGGCAGGCAAGAGACCCAGTACTTC. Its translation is CASRTAGRQETQYF.

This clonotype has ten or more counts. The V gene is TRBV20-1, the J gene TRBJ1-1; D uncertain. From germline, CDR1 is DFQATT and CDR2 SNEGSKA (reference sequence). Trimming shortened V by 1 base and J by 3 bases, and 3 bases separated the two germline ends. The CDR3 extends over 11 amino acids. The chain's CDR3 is CSARGYTEAFF. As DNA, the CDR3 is TGCAGTGCTAGAGGGTACACTGAAGCTTTCTTT.

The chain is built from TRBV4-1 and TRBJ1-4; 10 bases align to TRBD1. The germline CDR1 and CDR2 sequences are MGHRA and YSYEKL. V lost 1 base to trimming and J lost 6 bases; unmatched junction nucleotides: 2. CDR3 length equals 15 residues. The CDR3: CASSQVGTGDEKLFF. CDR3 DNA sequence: TGCGCCAGCAGCCAAGTCGGGACAGGGGATGAAAAACTGTTTTTT.

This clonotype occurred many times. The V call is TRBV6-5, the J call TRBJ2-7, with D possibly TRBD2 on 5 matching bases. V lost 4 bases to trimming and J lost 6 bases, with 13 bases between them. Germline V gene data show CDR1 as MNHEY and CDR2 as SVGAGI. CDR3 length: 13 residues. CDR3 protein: CASSWARTFEQYF. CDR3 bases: TGTGCCAGCAGTTGGGCTAGGACTTTCGAGCAGTACTTC.

The CDR3 loop is CATSDQSGSPDTQYF. The CDR3 DNA reads TGTGCCACCAGTGACCAGAGCGGGAGCCCAGATACGCAGTATTTT. V gene TRBV24-1 combines with J gene TRBJ2-3; 8 bases align to TRBD2. The CDR3 is made up of 15 amino acids. Per germline, CDR1 KGHDR and CDR2 SFDVKD. Germline trimming cut 4 bases from V and 4 bases from J; bases unmatched to any gene: 6.

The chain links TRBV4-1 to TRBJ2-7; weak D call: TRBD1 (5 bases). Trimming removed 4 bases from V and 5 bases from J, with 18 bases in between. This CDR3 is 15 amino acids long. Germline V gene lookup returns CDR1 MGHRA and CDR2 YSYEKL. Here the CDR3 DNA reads TGCGCCAGCAGCCCTGCCGACAGTTCAGTCGACGAGCAGTACTTC. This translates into CASSPADSSVDEQYF.

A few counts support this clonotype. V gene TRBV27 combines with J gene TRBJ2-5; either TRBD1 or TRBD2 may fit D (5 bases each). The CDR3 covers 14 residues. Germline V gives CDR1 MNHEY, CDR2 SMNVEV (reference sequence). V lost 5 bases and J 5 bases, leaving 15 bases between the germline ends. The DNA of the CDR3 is TGTGCCAGCAGTCCCAATACGGGACGGGAGACCCAGTACTTC. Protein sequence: CASSPNTGRETQYF.

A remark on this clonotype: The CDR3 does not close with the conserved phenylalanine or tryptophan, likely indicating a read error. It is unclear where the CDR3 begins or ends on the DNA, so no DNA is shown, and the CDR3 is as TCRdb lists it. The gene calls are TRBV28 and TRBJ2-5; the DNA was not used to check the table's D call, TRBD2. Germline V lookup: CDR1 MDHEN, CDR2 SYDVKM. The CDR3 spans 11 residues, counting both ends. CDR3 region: CVSSWRDPQDS.

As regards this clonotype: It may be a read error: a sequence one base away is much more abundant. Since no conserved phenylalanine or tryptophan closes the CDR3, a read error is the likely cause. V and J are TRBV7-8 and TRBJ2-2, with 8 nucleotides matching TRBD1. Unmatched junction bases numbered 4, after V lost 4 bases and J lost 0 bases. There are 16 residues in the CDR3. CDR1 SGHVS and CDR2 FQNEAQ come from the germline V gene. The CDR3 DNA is TGTGCCAGCAGCTCTCGGACAGGGTCGAACACCGGGGAGCTGTTTTCT. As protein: CASSSRTGSNTGELFS.

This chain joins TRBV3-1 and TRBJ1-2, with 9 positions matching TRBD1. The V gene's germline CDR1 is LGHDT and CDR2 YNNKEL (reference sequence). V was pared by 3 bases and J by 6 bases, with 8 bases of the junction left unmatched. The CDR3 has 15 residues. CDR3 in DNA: TGTGCCAGCAGCCAGGGGACAGGGAAACGAGATGGCTACACCTTC. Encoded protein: CASSQGTGKRDGYTF.

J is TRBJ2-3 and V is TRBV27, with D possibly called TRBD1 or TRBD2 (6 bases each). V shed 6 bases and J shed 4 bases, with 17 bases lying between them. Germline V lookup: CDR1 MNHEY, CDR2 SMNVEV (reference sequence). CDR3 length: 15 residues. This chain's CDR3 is CASSHKGGASDTQYF. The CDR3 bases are TGTGCCAGCAGCCATAAGGGGGGTGCGTCAGATACGCAGTATTTT.

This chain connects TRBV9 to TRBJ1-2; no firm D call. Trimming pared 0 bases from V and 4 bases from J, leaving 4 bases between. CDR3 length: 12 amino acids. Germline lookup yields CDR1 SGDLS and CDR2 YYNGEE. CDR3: CASSVDFYGYTF. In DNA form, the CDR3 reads TGTGCCAGCAGCGTAGACTTCTATGGCTACACCTTC.

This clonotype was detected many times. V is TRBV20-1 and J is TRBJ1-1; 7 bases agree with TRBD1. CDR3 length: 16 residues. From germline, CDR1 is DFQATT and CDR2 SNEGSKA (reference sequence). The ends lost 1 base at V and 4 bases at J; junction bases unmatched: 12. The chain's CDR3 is CSARGYDRDEGTEAFF. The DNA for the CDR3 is TGCAGTGCTAGAGGATACGACAGGGATGAGGGCACTGAAGCTTTCTTT.

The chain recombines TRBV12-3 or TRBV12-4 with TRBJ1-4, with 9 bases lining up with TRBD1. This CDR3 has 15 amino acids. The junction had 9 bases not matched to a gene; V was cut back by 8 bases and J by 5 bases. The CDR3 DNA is TGTGCCAGCCTCCAGGGAGGACAGGGGAATGAAAAACTGTTTTTT. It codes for CASLQGGQGNEKLFF.

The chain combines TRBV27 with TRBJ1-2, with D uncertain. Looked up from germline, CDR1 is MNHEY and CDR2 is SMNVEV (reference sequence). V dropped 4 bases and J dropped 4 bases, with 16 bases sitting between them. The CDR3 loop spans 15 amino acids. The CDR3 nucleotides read TGTGCCAGCAGTTCCGCGACCGGGAAGGGCTATGGCTACACCTTC. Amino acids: CASSSATGKGYGYTF.

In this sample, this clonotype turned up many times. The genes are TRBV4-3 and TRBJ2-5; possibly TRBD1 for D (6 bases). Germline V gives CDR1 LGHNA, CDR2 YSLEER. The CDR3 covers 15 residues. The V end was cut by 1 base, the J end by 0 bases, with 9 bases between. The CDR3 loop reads CASSQGQEHQETQYF. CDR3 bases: TGCGCCAGCAGCCAAGGACAGGAACACCAAGAGACCCAGTACTTC.

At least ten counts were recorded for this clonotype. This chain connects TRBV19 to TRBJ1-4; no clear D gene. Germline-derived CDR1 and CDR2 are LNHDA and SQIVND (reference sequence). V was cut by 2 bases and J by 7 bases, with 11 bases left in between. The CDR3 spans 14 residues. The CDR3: CASSISGRGEKLFF. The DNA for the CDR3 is TGTGCCAGTAGTATATCCGGGCGCGGTGAAAAACTGTTTTTT.

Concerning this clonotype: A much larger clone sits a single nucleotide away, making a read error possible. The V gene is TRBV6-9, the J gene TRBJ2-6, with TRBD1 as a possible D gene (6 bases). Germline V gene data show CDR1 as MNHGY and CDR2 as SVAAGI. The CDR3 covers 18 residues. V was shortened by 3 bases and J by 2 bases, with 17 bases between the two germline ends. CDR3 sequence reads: CASSYLQGLRPGANVLTF. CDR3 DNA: TGTGCCAGCAGTTACCTTCAGGGGTTACGCCCTGGGGCCAACGTCCTGACTTTC.

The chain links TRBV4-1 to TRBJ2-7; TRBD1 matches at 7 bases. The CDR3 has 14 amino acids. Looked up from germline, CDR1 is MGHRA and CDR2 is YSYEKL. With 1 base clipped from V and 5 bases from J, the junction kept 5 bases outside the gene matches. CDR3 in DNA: TGCGCCAGCAGCCAAGGAGGGGGCAGGAACGAGCAGTACTTC. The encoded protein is CASSQGGGRNEQYF.